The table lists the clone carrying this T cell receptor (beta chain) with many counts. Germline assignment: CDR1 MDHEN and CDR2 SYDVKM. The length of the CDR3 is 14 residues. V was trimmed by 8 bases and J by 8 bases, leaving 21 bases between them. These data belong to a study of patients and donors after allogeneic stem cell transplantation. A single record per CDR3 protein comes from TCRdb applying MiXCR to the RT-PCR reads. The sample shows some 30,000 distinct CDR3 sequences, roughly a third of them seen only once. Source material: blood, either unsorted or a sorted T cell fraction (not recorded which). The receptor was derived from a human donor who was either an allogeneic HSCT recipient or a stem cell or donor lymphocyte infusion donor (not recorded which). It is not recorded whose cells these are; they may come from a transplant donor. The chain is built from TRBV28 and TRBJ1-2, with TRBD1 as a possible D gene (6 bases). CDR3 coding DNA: TGTGCCAGCGTCGTACCGGGACAAGGAGAAGGCTACACCTTC. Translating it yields CASVVPGQGEGYTF.